This entry concerns a single T cell receptor (beta chain). Its antigen target is currently unknown. Base qualities are missing; no much larger clone stands one base away. The CDR3 holds 14 amino acids from the cysteine to the phenylalanine. CDR3 DNA only is kept here, 42 bases in frame from base 1. Per the germline V gene (reference sequence), SEHNR is the CDR1 and FQNEAQ is the CDR2. A distance of 15 bases separates the germline ends of V and J, which lose 5 bases and 8 bases respectively. TCRbeta CDR3 regions were amplified from genomic DNA by a two-step, bias-controlled multiplex PCR. The multiplex PCR used primers specific for every TRBV and TRBJ gene segment. The immunoSEQ Assay was used to generate TCRbeta repertoire data. The original methods were these. A relative-frequency ratio and a modified nearest-neighbor algorithm were applied to filter and cluster reads so that closely related sequences were merged. The V, D and J gene assignments for CDR3 sequences were based on IMGT annotation. Template counts were corrected for PCR amplification bias and quantified by comparison with synthetic TCR CDR3 analog sequences. Only unique productive sequences, that is, in-frame CDR3 sequences lacking stop codons, were included in the analyses. The immunoSEQ Analyzer software was used to calculate clonality, defined as 1 minus Pielou's evenness, and iChao1 richness. JMP was used for statistical testing, with Student's t-test or a non-parametric test applied depending on Shapiro-Wilk normality results. Drawn from immuneACCESS, this table holds only the in-frame rearrangements with V and J called that TCRdb kept. Clones are partly lost; checked studies trace under half to an unresolved V gene and leave the rest unexplained. The V and J calls and clone size are taken from that table; D and trimming were inferred from the DNA. In all, the sample holds approximately 5,500 clones, and 95% to 98% of those were seen once. The top ten hold roughly 0.59% of the sample.

The peripheral blood donors were five healthy children aged roughly 15-56 months who were having elective routine surgery, plus five healthy nonsmoking adults. The adult controls were healthy nonsmokers between roughly 20 and 55 years old, with a median age of roughly 38 years. A FACSAria III cell sorter was used to sort live, Annexin V-negative naive CD8+ T cells (CD3+CD8+CD45RA+CCR7+). Each sample yielded between roughly 18,000 and 110,000 sorted naive CD8+ T cells. Mononuclear cells were isolated from diluted blood by Ficoll-Paque density gradient centrifugation. Mononuclear cells were cryopreserved in 10% DMSO with roughly 90% FBS and stored long term at -150°C before sorting. Annexin V and antibodies against CD3, CD8, CCR7 and CD45RA were used to stain the thawed cells. The DNeasy Blood and Tissue Kit was used to extract genomic DNA from snap-frozen pellets of sorted cells. This entry comes from a study of naive CD8 T cells in extremely preterm neonates (dated by TCRdb to about 2017). Broadly, across the study: An age range of 25-50 years is given for the adult participants in the abstract, whereas a range of 20-50 years is given in the methods. The study compared TCRbeta CDR3 repertoires of sorted naive CD8+ T cells across four age groups: extremely preterm neonates, term neonates, young children and adults.

Overall study outcomes, separate from this receptor: Preterm neonates showed significantly lower iChao1 richness than every other age group (p < 0.05) along with an even clone distribution, indicating a less rich repertoire. Prospective longitudinal studies of preterm and term neonates were called for by the authors so that T cell development could be tracked within individuals. A small sample size and variable productive template counts among preterm samples were noted by the authors as limitations. The proportion of shared CDR3 nucleotide sequences was higher in preterm neonates (2.7%) than in term neonates (about 0.4%), young children (approximately 0.03%) and adults (around 0.01%). Compared with the older groups, preterm CDR3s were shorter and closer to germline, carrying fewer N additions and showing less junctional trimming.

This clonotype originated in a human donor in good health. The V and J genes are TRBV7-9 and TRBJ1-4; no D gene call is confident. Sequenced material: naive CD8+ T cells from blood. The bases read TGTGCCAGCAGCCAGGACTTTGCCAGCGAAAAACTGTTTTTT. Translated, it gives CASSQDFASEKLFF.